This TCR beta chain was sequenced for a study of regulatory T cells in long-lasting Graves disease. Details on this clonotype: The antigen remains undetermined.

Findings and limits, study-wide: Persistent patients shared some 2,900 public clonotypes among themselves. Newly diagnosed patients shared fewer, at some 900. Tissue studied was limited to peripheral blood, excluding thyroid tissue.

Arm-PCR of CDR3 regions with iRepertoire HTBI primers generated TCR beta libraries. Via MiXCR, TCRdb re-called the multiplex PCR reads, giving one row per CDR3 protein. The data show under 300,000 distinct CDR3 sequences, 18% seen once. As for time point: newly diagnosed GD, antithyroid drugs for less than 3 months. The TCR library used RNA extracted from PBMCs. This sample also appeared in a second study, on T cells in Graves' hyperthyroidism and ophthalmopathy. This second report adds: Most thyroid clonotypes expanded above 0.001 were also detected in blood.

Sequenced material: peripheral blood mononuclear cells (PBMCs), taken at new diagnosis, from a patient treated with antithyroid drugs. This clonotype originated in a woman between 25 and 40 years old with Graves disease.

The CDR3 reads CASTFGERNEQFF. CDR3 DNA: TGCGCCAGCACGTTCGGAGAGCGTAATGAGCAGTTCTTC. The chain employs TRBV4-1 and TRBJ2-1, with D hard to call. Germline CDR1 and CDR2: MGHRA and YSYEKL. The CDR3 totals 13 residues. V was cut by 7 bases and J by 7 bases, with 14 bases left in between.